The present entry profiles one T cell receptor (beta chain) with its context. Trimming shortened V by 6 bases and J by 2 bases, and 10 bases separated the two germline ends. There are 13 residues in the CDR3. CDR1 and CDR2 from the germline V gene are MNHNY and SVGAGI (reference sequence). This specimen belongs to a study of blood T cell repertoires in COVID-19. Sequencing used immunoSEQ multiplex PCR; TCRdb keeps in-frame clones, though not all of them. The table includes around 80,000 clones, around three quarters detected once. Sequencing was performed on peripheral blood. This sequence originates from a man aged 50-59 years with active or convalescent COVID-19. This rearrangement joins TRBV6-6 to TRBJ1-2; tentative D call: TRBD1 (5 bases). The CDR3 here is CASRPTENYGYTF. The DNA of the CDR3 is TGTGCCAGCAGACCGACAGAAAACTATGGCTACACCTTC.